This T cell receptor (beta chain) stems from a study of T-cell reconstitution after alpha-beta-depleted transplantation in children. Molecular barcoding with unique molecular identifiers was used for the TCRbeta library. TCRdb recomputed calls from the PCR reads with MiXCR, one row per CDR3 protein. Of around 400,000 distinct CDR3 sequences in the sample, over 20% were seen once. Germline V lookup: CDR1 SEHNR, CDR2 FQNEAQ (reference sequence). V lost 5 bases to trimming and J lost 0 bases, with 12 bases between them. CDR3 size: 15 residues. The TCR sequence derives from a human donor who donated a stem cell graft to a child with acute myeloid leukemia. The chain is built from TRBV7-9 and TRBJ2-3, with no clear D. Sequencing was performed on PBMCs from the stem cell graft donor, taken from the stem cell graft. The CDR3 protein is CASSHTTTSTDTQYF. CDR3 nucleotide sequence: TGTGCCAGCAGCCACACGACAACTAGCACAGATACGCAGTATTTT.